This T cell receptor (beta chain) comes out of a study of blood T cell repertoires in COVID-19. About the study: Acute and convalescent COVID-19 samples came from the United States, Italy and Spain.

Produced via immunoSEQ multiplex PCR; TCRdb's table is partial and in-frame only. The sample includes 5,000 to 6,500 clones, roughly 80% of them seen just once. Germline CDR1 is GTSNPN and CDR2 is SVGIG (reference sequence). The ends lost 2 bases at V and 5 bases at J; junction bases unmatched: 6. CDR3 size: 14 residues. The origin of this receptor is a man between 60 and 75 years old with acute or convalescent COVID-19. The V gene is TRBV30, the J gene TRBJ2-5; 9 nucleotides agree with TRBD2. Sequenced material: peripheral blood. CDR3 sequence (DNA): TGTGCCTGGAGTTGGAGCGGGGGGCGGGAGACCCAGTACTTC. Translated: CAWSWSGGRETQYF.